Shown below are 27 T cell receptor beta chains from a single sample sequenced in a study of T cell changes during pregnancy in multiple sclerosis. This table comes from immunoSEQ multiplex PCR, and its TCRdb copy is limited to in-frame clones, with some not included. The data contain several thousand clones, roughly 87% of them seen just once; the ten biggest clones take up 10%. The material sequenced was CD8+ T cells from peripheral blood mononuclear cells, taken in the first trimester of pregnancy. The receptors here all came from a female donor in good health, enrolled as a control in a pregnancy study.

CDR3 bases: TGTGCCAGCAGTTCCGGACAGATTTATTTCAATGAGCAGTTCTTC. Translated: CASSSGQIYFNEQFF. V is TRBV28 and J is TRBJ2-1, with D perhaps matching TRBD1 (6 bases). This CDR3 spans 15 amino acids. V shed 4 bases and J shed 6 bases, with 16 bases lying between them. CDR1 and CDR2 from the germline V gene are MDHEN and SYDVKM.

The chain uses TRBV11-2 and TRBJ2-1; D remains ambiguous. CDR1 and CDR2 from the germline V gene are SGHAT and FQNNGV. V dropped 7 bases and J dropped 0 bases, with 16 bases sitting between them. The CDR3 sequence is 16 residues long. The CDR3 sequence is CASTAGFPNSYNEQFF. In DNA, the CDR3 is TGTGCCAGCACCGCAGGATTCCCGAACTCCTACAATGAGCAGTTCTTC.

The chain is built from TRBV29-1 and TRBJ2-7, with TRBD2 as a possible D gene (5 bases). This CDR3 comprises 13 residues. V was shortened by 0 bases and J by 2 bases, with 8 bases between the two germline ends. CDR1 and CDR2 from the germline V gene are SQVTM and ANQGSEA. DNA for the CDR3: TGCAGCGTTGAAGATCCGGGGACCTACGAGCAGTACTTC. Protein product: CSVEDPGTYEQYF.

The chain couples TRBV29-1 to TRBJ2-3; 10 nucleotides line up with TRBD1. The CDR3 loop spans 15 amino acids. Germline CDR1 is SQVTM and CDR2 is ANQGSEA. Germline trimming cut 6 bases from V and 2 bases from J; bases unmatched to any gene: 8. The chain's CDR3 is CSVVGTGENTDTQYF. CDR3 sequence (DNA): TGCAGCGTCGTCGGGACAGGGGAGAACACAGATACGCAGTATTTT.

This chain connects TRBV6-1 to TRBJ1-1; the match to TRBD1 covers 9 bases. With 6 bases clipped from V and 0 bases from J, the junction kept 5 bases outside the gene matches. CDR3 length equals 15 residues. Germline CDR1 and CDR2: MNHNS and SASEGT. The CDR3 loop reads CASRTGTGLNTEAFF. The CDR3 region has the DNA TGTGCCAGCAGGACCGGGACAGGGTTGAACACTGAAGCTTTCTTT.

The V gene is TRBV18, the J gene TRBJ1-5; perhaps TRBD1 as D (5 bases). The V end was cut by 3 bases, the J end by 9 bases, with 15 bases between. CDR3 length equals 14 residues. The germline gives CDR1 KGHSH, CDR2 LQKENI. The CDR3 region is CASSPAGPLGPQHF. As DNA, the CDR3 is TGTGCCAGCTCACCGGCAGGGCCTTTGGGGCCCCAGCATTTT.

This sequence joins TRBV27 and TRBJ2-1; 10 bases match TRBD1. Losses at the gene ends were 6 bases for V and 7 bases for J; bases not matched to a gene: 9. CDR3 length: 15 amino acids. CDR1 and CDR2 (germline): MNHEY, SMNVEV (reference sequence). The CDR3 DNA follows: TGTGCCAGCAGCTACGGGACAGGGGAATCTAATGAGCAGTTCTTC. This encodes CASSYGTGESNEQFF.

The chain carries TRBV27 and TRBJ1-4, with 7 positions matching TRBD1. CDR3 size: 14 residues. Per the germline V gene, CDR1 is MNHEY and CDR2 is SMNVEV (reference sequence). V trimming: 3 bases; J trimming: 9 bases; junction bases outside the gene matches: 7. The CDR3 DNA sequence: TGTGCCAGCAGTTTGACAGGGTCTTTGCAAAAACTGTTTTTT. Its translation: CASSLTGSLQKLFF.

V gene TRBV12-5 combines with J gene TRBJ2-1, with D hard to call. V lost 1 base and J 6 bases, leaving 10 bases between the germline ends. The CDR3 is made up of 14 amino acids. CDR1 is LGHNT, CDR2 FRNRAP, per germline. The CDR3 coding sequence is TGTGCTAGTGGTTTGGGTTCCCCCCGCAATGAGCAGTTCTTC. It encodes CASGLGSPRNEQFF. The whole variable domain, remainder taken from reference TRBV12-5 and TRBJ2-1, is DARVTQTPRHKVTEMGQEVTMRCQPILGHNTVFWYRQTMMQGLELLAYFRNRAPLDDSGMPKDRFSAEMPDATLATLKIQPSEPRDSAVYFCASGLGSPRNEQFFGPGTRLTVL.

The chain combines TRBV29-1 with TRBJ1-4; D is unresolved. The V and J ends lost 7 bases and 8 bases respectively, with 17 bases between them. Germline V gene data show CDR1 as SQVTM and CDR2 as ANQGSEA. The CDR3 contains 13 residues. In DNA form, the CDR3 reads TGCAGCGGCGGAACTTCGGAGCACGAAAAACTGTTTTTT. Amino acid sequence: CSGGTSEHEKLFF.

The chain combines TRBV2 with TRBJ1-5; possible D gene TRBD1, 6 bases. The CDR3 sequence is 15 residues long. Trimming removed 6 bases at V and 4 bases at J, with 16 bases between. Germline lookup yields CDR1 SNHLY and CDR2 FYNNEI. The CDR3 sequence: CASRGQGQGNQPQHF. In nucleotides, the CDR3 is TGTGCCAGCAGAGGGCAGGGACAAGGGAATCAGCCCCAGCATTTT.

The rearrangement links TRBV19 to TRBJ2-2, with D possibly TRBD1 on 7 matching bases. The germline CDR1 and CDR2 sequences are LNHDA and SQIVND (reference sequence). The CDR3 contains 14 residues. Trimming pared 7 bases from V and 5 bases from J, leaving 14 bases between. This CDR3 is CASKEGAVTGELFF. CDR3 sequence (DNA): TGTGCCAGTAAGGAGGGGGCCGTAACCGGGGAGCTGTTTTTT.

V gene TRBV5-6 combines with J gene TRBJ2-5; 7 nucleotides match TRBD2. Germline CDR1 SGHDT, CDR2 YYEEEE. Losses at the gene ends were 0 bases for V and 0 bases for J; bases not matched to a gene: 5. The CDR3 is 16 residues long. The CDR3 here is CASSLGASGYQETQYF. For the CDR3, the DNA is TGTGCCAGCAGCTTGGGGGCTAGCGGTTACCAAGAGACCCAGTACTTC.

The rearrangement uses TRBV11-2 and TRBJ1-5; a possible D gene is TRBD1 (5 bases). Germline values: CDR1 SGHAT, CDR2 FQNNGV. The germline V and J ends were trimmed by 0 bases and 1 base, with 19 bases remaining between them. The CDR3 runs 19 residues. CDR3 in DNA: TGTGCCAGCAGCTTAGAACCCGGGCCCTACCGACAGAGCAATCAGCCCCAGCATTTT. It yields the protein CASSLEPGPYRQSNQPQHF.

The CDR3 sequence: CASSDSSYEQYF. CDR3 DNA: TGTGCCAGCAGTGACAGCTCCTACGAGCAGTACTTC. The genes are TRBV6-1 and TRBJ2-7; unclear D gene. Germline V gene data show CDR1 as MNHNS and CDR2 as SASEGT. This CDR3 region has 12 residues. V shed 3 bases and J shed 0 bases, with 3 bases lying between them.

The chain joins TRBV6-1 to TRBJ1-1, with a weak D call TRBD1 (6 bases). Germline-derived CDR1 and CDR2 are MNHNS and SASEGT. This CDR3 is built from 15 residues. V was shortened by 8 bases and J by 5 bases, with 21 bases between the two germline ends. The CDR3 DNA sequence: TGTGCCAGCGATAGCTCCCTGGACAGTAGTACTGAAGCTTTCTTT. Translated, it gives CASDSSLDSSTEAFF.

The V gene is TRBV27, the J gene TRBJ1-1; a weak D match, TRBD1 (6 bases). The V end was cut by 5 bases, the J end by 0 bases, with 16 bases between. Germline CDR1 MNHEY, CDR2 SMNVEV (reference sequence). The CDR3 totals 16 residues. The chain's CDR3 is CASSPTGLGVNTEAFF. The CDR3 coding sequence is TGTGCCAGCAGTCCCACAGGGTTAGGTGTGAACACTGAAGCTTTCTTT.

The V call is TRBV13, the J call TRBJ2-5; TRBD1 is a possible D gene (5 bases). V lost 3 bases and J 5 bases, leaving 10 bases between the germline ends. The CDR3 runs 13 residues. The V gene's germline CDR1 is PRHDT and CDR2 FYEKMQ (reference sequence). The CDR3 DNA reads TGTGCCAGCAGCTTGTCTGGGGCGGAGACCCAGTACTTC. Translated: CASSLSGAETQYF. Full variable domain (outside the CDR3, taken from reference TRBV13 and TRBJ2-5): AAGVIQSPRHLIKEKRETATLKCYPIPRHDTVYWYQQGPGQDPQFLISFYEKMQSDKGSIPDRFSAQQFSDYHSELNMSSLELGDSALYFCASSLSGAETQYFGPGTRLLVL.

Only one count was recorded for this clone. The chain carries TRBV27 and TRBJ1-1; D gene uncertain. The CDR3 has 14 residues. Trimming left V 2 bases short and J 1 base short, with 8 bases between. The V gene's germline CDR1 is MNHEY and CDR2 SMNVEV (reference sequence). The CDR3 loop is CASSLGRANTEAFF. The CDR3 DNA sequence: TGTGCCAGCAGTTTAGGGCGGGCGAACACTGAAGCTTTCTTT.

In DNA form, the CDR3 reads TGTGCCAGCAGTTCACATGAGGGTTACATTCAGTACTTC. It is translated as CASSSHEGYIQYF. The chain joins TRBV28 to TRBJ2-4; D is perhaps TRBD2 (5 bases). Germline CDR1 is MDHEN and CDR2 is SYDVKM. V was trimmed by 4 bases and J by 8 bases, leaving 12 bases between them. The CDR3 spans 13 residues.

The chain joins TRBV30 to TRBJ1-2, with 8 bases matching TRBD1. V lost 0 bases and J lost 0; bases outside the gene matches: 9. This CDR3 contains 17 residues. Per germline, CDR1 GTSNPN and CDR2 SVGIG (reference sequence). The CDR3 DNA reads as TGTGCCTGGAGTGTACAGGGGGACCACCTGGCTAACTATGGCTACACCTTC. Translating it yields CAWSVQGDHLANYGYTF.

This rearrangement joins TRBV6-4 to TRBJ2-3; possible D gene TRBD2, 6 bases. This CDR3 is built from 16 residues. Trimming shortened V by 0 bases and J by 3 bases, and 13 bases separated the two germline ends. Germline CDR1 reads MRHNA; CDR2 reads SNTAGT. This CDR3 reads CASSDSRTSNTDTQYF. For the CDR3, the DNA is TGTGCCAGCAGTGACTCCCGAACTAGCAATACAGATACGCAGTATTTT.

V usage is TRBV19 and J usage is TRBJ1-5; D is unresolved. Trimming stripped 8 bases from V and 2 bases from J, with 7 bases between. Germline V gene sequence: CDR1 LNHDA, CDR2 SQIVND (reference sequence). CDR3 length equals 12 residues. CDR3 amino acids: CASPVGNQPQHF. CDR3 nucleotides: TGTGCCAGTCCAGTCGGCAATCAGCCCCAGCATTTT.

This CDR3 is CASSSYEDSQAKNIQYF. The CDR3 nucleotides read TGTGCCAGCAGCAGTTACGAGGACAGTCAGGCCAAAAACATTCAGTACTTC. The V gene is TRBV28, the J gene TRBJ2-4, with D possibly being TRBD1 (6 bases). V dropped 6 bases and J dropped 1 base, with 19 bases sitting between them. Germline-derived CDR1 and CDR2 are MDHEN and SYDVKM. The CDR3 extends over 17 amino acids.

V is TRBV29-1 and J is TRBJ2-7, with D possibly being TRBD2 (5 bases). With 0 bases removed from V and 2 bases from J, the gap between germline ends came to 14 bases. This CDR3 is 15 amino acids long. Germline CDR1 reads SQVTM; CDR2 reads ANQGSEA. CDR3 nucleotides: TGCAGCGTTGAAGATCAACGGGGTGAGGCCTACGAGCAGTACTTC. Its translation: CSVEDQRGEAYEQYF.

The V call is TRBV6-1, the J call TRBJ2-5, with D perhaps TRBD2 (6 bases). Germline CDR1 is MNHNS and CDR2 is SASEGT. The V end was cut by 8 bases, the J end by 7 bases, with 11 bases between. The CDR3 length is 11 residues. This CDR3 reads CASSSAGTQYF. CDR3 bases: TGTGCCAGCTCTAGCGCCGGGACCCAGTACTTC.

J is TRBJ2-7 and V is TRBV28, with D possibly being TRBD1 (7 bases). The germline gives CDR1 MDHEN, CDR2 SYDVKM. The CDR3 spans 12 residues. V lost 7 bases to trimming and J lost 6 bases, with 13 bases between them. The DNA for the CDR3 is TGTGCCAGCACCGGGGGACAGCTCGAGCAGTACTTC. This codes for CASTGGQLEQYF.